The clone carrying this T cell receptor (beta chain) has only a few counts. The gene names here belong to mouse. The CDR3 end is not reached by the read, which stops 4 residues before it; the germline J gene fills it in. Other DNA sequences in this sample translate to the same CDR3. Trimming shortened V by 0 bases and J by 1 base, and 8 bases separated the two germline ends. The CDR3 has 14 amino acids. Germline V gene data show CDR1 as GKSSPN and CDR2 as SITVG. CD4, CD8alpha, NKG2D, NKG2ACE and other markers guided sorting of pooled cutaneous lymph node cells. The sample is drawn from a study of CD8+ T cells in alopecia areata. As the sequencing template, cDNA was produced by extracting RNA and reverse transcribing it. The table came from immunoSEQ multiplex PCR; TCRdb's copy has only in-frame clones and leaves some out. There are 200,000 to 300,000 clones in the sample, none observed a single time.

Sequencing input: CD4+ T cells sorted from a lymph node. This TCR came from a C3H/HeJ mouse with alopecia areata. The mice in this strain carry MHC haplotype H2-k. The genes are TRBV31 and TRBJ2-4; TRBD1 is a possible D gene (6 bases). CDR3 sequence: CAWSLGGGQNTLYF. The part of the CDR3 DNA that was read is TGTGCCTGGAGTCTAGGGGGTGGTCAAAAC.